The 25 T cell receptor beta chains listed next were all sequenced from one sample in a study of T cell repertoires in cytomegalovirus infection. MiXCR, run by TCRdb on the reads, gives a single entry per CDR3 protein. Of about 770,000 distinct CDR3 sequences listed, around 29% are singletons. No antigen has been identified for these receptors. Sequencing used cultured CD8+ T cells from PBMCs, obtained from culture after CMV antigen stimulation. These receptors were obtained from a human donor in good health (CMV status not recorded). Some clones in this sample may be carry-over from other donors' samples.

The sample holds a few counts of this clonotype. Relative to the germline gene, one junction end is altered; a read error may explain this. The CDR3 here is CASSLGGGNTIYF. DNA for the CDR3: TGTGCCAGCAGTTTGGGAGGAGGAAACACCATATATTTT. The V gene is TRBV5-6, the J gene TRBJ1-3, with unresolved D. Germline CDR1 SGHDT, CDR2 YYEEEE. The CDR3 contains 13 residues.

The table lists this clonotype with many counts. The genes are TRBV7-6 and TRBJ2-7; 8 bases agree with TRBD1. Germline-derived CDR1 and CDR2 are SGHVS and FNYEAQ. The CDR3 has 15 amino acids. Trimming removed 1 base from V and 0 bases from J; junction bases left unmatched: 2. The CDR3 DNA follows: TGTGCCAGCAGCTTAGGGACAGGGACCTCCTACGAGCAGTACTTC. Its translation is CASSLGTGTSYEQYF.

The chain employs TRBV19 and TRBJ1-2; D remains unclear. The CDR3 runs to 13 residues. Germline CDR1 reads LNHDA; CDR2 reads SQIVND (reference sequence). V was cut by 6 bases and J by 3 bases, with 11 bases left in between. The CDR3 DNA follows: TGTGCCAGTAGGGGAGCTGCCGACTATGGCTACACCTTC. This sequence encodes CASRGAADYGYTF.

In its sample, this clonotype was seen many times. The chain couples TRBV7-9 to TRBJ1-1; no definite D call. Deletions cut 0 bases from V and 5 bases from J, with 13 bases between. This CDR3 is 15 amino acids long. Per germline, CDR1 SEHNR and CDR2 FQNEAQ (reference sequence). The CDR3 region is CASSLAKWEGTEAFF. The CDR3 DNA follows: TGTGCCAGCAGCTTAGCGAAATGGGAGGGAACTGAAGCTTTCTTT.

The rearrangement uses TRBV12-3 or TRBV12-4 and TRBJ1-1, with TRBD1 as a possible D gene (5 bases). V was cut by 0 bases and J by 5 bases, with 25 bases left in between. The CDR3 is 19 amino acids. The CDR3 spells CASSLAPPSYTTDSTEAFF. The DNA of the CDR3 is TGTGCCAGCAGTTTAGCCCCTCCATCCTATACTACAGACAGTACTGAAGCTTTCTTT.

This chain links TRBV7-6 with TRBJ1-4, with TRBD1 matching 7 bases. The CDR3 has 17 residues. V was clipped by 2 bases and J by 1 base; unmatched bases: 7. CDR1 is SGHVS, CDR2 FNYEAQ, per germline. CDR3 nucleotide sequence: TGTGCCAGCAGCTTATACCCGCCAGGGGGAACTAATGAAAAACTGTTTTTT. Protein sequence: CASSLYPPGGTNEKLFF.

This clonotype was recorded many times. The gene calls are TRBV7-9 and TRBJ2-1; perhaps TRBD2 as D (6 bases). V lost 5 bases, J lost 10 bases, and 9 bases lay in between. Per germline, CDR1 SEHNR and CDR2 FQNEAQ (reference sequence). The CDR3 contains 11 residues. The CDR3 region has the DNA TGTGCCAGCAGCCCCGCGGGGGAGCAGTTCTTC. It encodes CASSPAGEQFF.

The CDR3 sequence is CSARGSHASQETQYF. The CDR3, as DNA: TGCAGTGCTAGAGGGTCGCATGCGTCACAAGAGACCCAGTACTTC. J is TRBJ2-5 and V is TRBV20-1; no clear D. The germline V gene encodes CDR1 DFQATT and CDR2 SNEGSKA (reference sequence). This CDR3 spans 15 amino acids. Trimming took off 1 base at V and 2 bases at J, with 14 bases between the two ends.

The V call is TRBV29-1, the J call TRBJ1-2; D not certain. The CDR3 loop spans 13 amino acids. The germline V gene encodes CDR1 SQVTM and CDR2 ANQGSEA. V was clipped by 3 bases and J by 4 bases, with 12 bases between them. CDR3 protein: CSVEEGWGYGYTF. The CDR3 DNA reads as TGCAGCGTTGAGGAGGGCTGGGGCTATGGCTACACCTTC.

This clonotype was picked up a small number of times. The genes are TRBV6-1 and TRBJ2-3; the match to TRBD1 covers 9 bases. CDR3 length: 17 amino acids. Germline trimming cut 5 bases from V and 5 bases from J; bases unmatched to any gene: 14. CDR1 is MNHNS, CDR2 SASEGT, per germline. In DNA form, the CDR3 reads TGTGCCAGCAGTCCCGGGACAGGGCCGAGGGCGGAAGATACGCAGTATTTT. It translates to CASSPGTGPRAEDTQYF.

J is TRBJ2-3 and V is TRBV7-4; D might be TRBD1 (6 bases). Trimming shortened V by 6 bases and J by 2 bases, and 12 bases separated the two germline ends. This CDR3 region has 14 residues. Looked up from germline, CDR1 is SGHVT and CDR2 is SQSDAQ. DNA of the CDR3: TGTGCCAGCAGTCTTCGGACAGTCACAGATACGCAGTATTTT. Translated, it gives CASSLRTVTDTQYF.

The V call is TRBV28, the J call TRBJ1-1; D is unresolved. Germline CDR1 MDHEN, CDR2 SYDVKM. Trimming left V 3 bases short and J 5 bases short, with 10 bases between. This CDR3 is built from 13 residues. The CDR3 bases are TGTGCCAGCAGTTTCCTAGGAATTACTGAAGCTTTCTTT. Translated: CASSFLGITEAFF.

The chain is built from TRBV6-2 or TRBV6-3 and TRBJ1-2; D call uncertain. V lost 1 base and J lost 6, with 12 bases in between. The CDR3 is made up of 14 amino acids. CDR1 MNHEY and CDR2 SVGEGT come from the germline V gene. CDR3 DNA: TGTGCCAGCAGTTACTACTACCTTGGGGATGGCTACACCTTC. Protein sequence: CASSYYYLGDGYTF.

This clonotype was detected a few times. This chain's CDR3 is CASSTSGLSSYNEQFF. CDR3 DNA: TGTGCCAGCTCGACTAGCGGGTTGAGCTCCTACAATGAGCAGTTCTTC. The chain has TRBV2 and TRBJ2-1; 10 nucleotides agree with TRBD2. With 8 bases clipped from V and 0 bases from J, the junction kept 7 bases outside the gene matches. Germline CDR1 is SNHLY and CDR2 is FYNNEI. The CDR3 extends over 16 amino acids.

This rearrangement joins TRBV12-3 or TRBV12-4 to TRBJ2-7, with D uncertain. V lost 4 bases and J 7 bases, leaving 8 bases between the germline ends. The CDR3 spans 11 residues. CDR3 residues: CASSSGEEQYF. The CDR3 DNA is TGTGCCAGCAGTTCTGGGGAAGAGCAGTACTTC.

In its sample, this clonotype was seen a few times. This chain joins TRBV28 and TRBJ2-4; D not certain. The CDR3 has 14 residues. Per germline, CDR1 MDHEN and CDR2 SYDVKM. Trimming shortened V by 1 base and J by 5 bases, and 9 bases separated the two germline ends. CDR3 sequence (DNA): TGTGCCAGCAGTTTATTATTACAGCAAAACATTCAGTACTTC. Residues: CASSLLLQQNIQYF.

This clonotype was counted between two and nine times. The rearrangement links TRBV6-1 to TRBJ2-1; TRBD2 aligns across 9 bases. The germline V gene has CDR1 MNHNS and CDR2 SASEGT. J was trimmed by 4 bases and V by 6 bases; bases with no gene match: 4. This CDR3 spans 14 amino acids. DNA of the CDR3: TGTGCCAGCAGAGAACTAGCGGGTTACAATGAGCAGTTCTTC. This codes for CASRELAGYNEQFF.

This clonotype turned up a few times. This chain connects TRBV7-9 to TRBJ2-1; 7 nucleotides agree with TRBD1. Germline trimming cut 5 bases from V and 8 bases from J; bases unmatched to any gene: 6. Germline V lookup: CDR1 SEHNR, CDR2 FQNEAQ (reference sequence). This CDR3 spans 13 amino acids. Here the CDR3 DNA reads TGTGCCAGCAGCCGATCCACAGGGGATGAGCAGTTCTTC. Protein sequence: CASSRSTGDEQFF.

There are a few counts of this clonotype. This chain connects TRBV5-5 to TRBJ1-6; TRBD1 agrees at 10 bases. CDR3 length equals 16 residues. The germline gives CDR1 SGHKS, CDR2 YYEKEE (reference sequence). Unmatched junction bases numbered 8, after V lost 3 bases and J lost 8 bases. The CDR3 loop is CASSSRTGGRHSPLHF. CDR3 nucleotide sequence: TGTGCCAGCAGCTCCCGGACAGGGGGAAGGCATTCACCCCTCCACTTT.

This clonotype was detected only a few times. The J gene is TRBJ2-1, the V gene TRBV12-3 or TRBV12-4; 12 nucleotides align to TRBD2. The CDR3 has 16 amino acids. Trimming took 6 bases from V and 7 from J; bases not matched to a gene: 10. CDR3 sequence reads: CASSDLAGGPGNEQFF. For the CDR3, the DNA is TGTGCCAGCAGCGATCTAGCGGGGGGGCCAGGGAATGAGCAGTTCTTC.

The V gene is TRBV11-2, the J gene TRBJ2-7; no reliable D call. V lost 1 base to trimming and J lost 4 bases, with 11 bases between them. CDR1 SGHAT and CDR2 FQNNGV come from the germline V gene. The CDR3 spans 14 residues. The CDR3 sequence is CASSLGPNLYEQYV. As DNA, the CDR3 is TGTGCCAGCAGCTTAGGACCGAACCTTTACGAGCAGTACGTC.

J is TRBJ1-5 and V is TRBV6-2 or TRBV6-3; 8 positions match TRBD1. Germline V lookup: CDR1 MNHEY, CDR2 SVGEGT. The CDR3 consists of 14 residues. The ends lost 6 bases at V and 6 bases at J; junction bases unmatched: 7. This chain's CDR3 is CASSWTGKGQPQHF. CDR3 DNA: TGTGCCAGCAGCTGGACAGGGAAGGGTCAGCCCCAGCATTTT.

The chain links TRBV7-9 to TRBJ2-5; possibly TRBD1 or TRBD2 for D (5 bases each). Germline V gene sequence: CDR1 SEHNR, CDR2 FQNEAQ (reference sequence). The CDR3 runs 16 residues. V lost 4 bases and J 4 bases, leaving 19 bases between the germline ends. CDR3 amino acids: CASSSRERERGETQYF. The CDR3 DNA reads as TGTGCCAGCAGCTCTAGGGAGAGGGAGAGGGGAGAGACCCAGTACTTC.

The V gene is TRBV19, the J gene TRBJ1-5; D ambiguous. From germline, CDR1 is LNHDA and CDR2 SQIVND (reference sequence). The CDR3 spans 15 residues. Trimming shortened V by 4 bases and J by 6 bases, and 16 bases separated the two germline ends. This chain's CDR3 is CASSSGNSPSQPQHF. Here the CDR3 DNA reads TGTGCCAGTAGTAGTGGGAACAGCCCAAGTCAGCCCCAGCATTTT.

In this sample, this clonotype turned up a few times. The gene calls are TRBV5-6 and TRBJ2-3; D unclear. This CDR3 region has 15 residues. Trimming removed 0 bases at V and 0 bases at J, with 8 bases between. CDR1 and CDR2 from the germline V gene are SGHDT and YYEEEE. CDR3: CASSLGHFSTDTQYF. As DNA, the CDR3 is TGTGCCAGCAGCTTGGGGCACTTTAGCACAGATACGCAGTATTTT.